These 3 T cell receptor beta chains originate from one sample sequenced in a study of human versus mouse CDR3 diversity and MHC coevolution. Profiled with immunoSEQ multiplex PCR; TCRdb holds only in-frame clones, not every one. Among about 81,000 clones listed, just over 90% were seen once. Sequenced material: naive CD4+ T cells from blood. Subset meaning: CD45RO-negative CD62L-positive naive CD4 T cells. These receptors originate from a person between 25 and 69 years old in good health.

The chain links TRBV27 to TRBJ1-5; D is ambiguous. The V end lost 3 bases, the J end lost 3 bases, and 9 bases lay between the germline ends. Germline V gives CDR1 MNHEY, CDR2 SMNVEV (reference sequence). There are 14 residues in the CDR3. CDR3 bases: TGTGCCAGCAGTTTGAACAGCCCCAATCAGCCCCAGCATTTT. Amino acids: CASSLNSPNQPQHF.

This CDR3 is CASSLQANEQFF. The CDR3, as DNA: TGTGCCAGCAGCTTGCAAGCTAATGAGCAGTTCTTC. The gene calls are TRBV5-4 and TRBJ2-1; D gene uncertain. The CDR3 spans 12 residues. V lost 1 base and J lost 7, with 6 bases in between. The germline gives CDR1 SGHNT, CDR2 YYREEE (reference sequence). The whole variable domain, filled in from reference TRBV5-4 and TRBJ2-1, reads ETGVTQSPTHLIKTRGQQVTLRCSSQSGHNTVSWYQQALGQGPQFIFQYYREEENGRGNFPPRFSGLQFPNYSSELNVNALELDDSALYLCASSLQANEQFFGPGTRLTVL.

The rearrangement uses TRBV11-2 and TRBJ1-5, with 7 bases fitting TRBD1. CDR3 length equals 14 residues. The germline V gene encodes CDR1 SGHAT and CDR2 FQNNGV. Unmatched junction bases numbered 5, after V lost 3 bases and J lost 6 bases. This CDR3 reads CASSFTGVSQPQHF. For the CDR3, the DNA is TGTGCCAGCAGCTTCACAGGGGTAAGTCAGCCCCAGCATTTT.